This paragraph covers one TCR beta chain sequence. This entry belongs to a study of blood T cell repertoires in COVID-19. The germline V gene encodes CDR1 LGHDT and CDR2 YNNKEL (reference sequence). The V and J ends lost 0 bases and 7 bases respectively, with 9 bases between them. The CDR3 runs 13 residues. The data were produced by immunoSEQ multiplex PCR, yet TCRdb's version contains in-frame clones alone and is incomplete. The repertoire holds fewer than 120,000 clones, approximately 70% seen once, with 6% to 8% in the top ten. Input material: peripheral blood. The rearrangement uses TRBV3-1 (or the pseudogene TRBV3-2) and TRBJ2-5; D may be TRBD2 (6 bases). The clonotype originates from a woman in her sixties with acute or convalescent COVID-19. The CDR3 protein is CASSQEGGGTQYF. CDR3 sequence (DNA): TGTGCCAGCAGCCAAGAGGGAGGTGGGACCCAGTACTTC.